This T cell receptor beta chain was retrieved from a study of blood T cell repertoires in COVID-19. For the study at large: Some COVID-19 samples were acute and others convalescent; all came from the United States, Italy and Spain.

This table comes from immunoSEQ multiplex PCR, and its TCRdb copy is limited to in-frame clones, with some not included. Among some 280,000 clones, 75% to 90% were seen once, and the ten largest hold around 2.9%. The CDR3 has 15 amino acids. The junction had 10 bases not matched to a gene; V was cut back by 6 bases and J by 2 bases. Germline-derived CDR1 and CDR2 are MNHEY and SVGAGI. This clone appeared a single time. This receptor was taken from a woman aged 25 to 39 with active or convalescent COVID-19. The sample was peripheral blood. The chain recombines TRBV6-5 with TRBJ2-7; 7 bases map to TRBD1. The CDR3 sequence is CASRPSTGDAYEQYF. For the CDR3, the DNA is TGTGCCAGCAGACCCTCCACAGGGGACGCCTACGAGCAGTACTTC.